A selection of T cell receptor beta chains follows, all from one sample in a study of regulatory T cells in long-lasting Graves disease. TCRdb fed the multiplex PCR reads into MiXCR, producing one record per CDR3 protein. There are some 370,000 distinct CDR3 sequences in the sample; 10% to 15% occur only once, and around 18% lies in the top ten. The same sample was also studied in work on T cells in Graves' hyperthyroidism and ophthalmopathy.

The specimen comprised peripheral blood mononuclear cells (PBMCs), sampled at new diagnosis, from a patient treated with antithyroid drugs. Receptors originate from a young woman with Graves disease. CDR3s include the opening cysteine and the closing phenylalanine or tryptophan. The D gene is left open where the match is weak. Rows give clone size only sometimes, using once, few, many, or a class for an expanded clone.

CDR3nt	CDR3aa	d_gene	j_gene	len	abundance	v_gene
TGTGCCATCAATCCGGGACCCAGTACAGATACGCAGTATTTT	CAINPGPSTDTQYF	-	TRBJ2-3	14	-	TRBV10-3
TGTGCCACCAGTGATTCGCATGGCAATGAGCAGTTCTTC	CATSDSHGNEQFF	-	TRBJ2-1	13	few	TRBV24-1
TGTGCCAGCACCGGAGCCGTTTGGGAGCCCCAGCATTTT	CASTGAVWEPQHF	-	TRBJ1-5	13	many	TRBV12-3/TRBV12-4
TGTGCCAGCAGTGGGGCGGCTTACGAGCAGTACTTC	CASSGAAYEQYF	-	TRBJ2-7	12	few	TRBV28
TGTGCCAGCAGCCCTGACGCTAGCGGGGTTGGCACAGATACGCAGTATTTT	CASSPDASGVGTDTQYF	TRBD2	TRBJ2-3	17	many	TRBV2
TGTGCCAGCAGCCCCTCAGTGGGGGGGACCTACAATGAGCAGTTCTTC	CASSPSVGGTYNEQFF	TRBD2	TRBJ2-1	16	many	TRBV7-2
TGCGCCAGCAGTGAGAGAAATACGCAGTATTTT	CASSERNTQYF	-	TRBJ2-3	11	many	TRBV10-2
TGTGCCAGCAGCTTAGAGCCTAGCGGCTACAATGAGCAGTTCTTC	CASSLEPSGYNEQFF	TRBD2	TRBJ2-1	15	many	TRBV7-2
TGTGCCAGCATGAGGGACATTGCCGCAGATACGCAGTATTTT	CASMRDIAADTQYF	-	TRBJ2-3	14	many	TRBV6-2/TRBV6-3
TGTGCCAGCAGCCAAACTTGGGCGAGCCAAGAGACCCAGTACTTC	CASSQTWASQETQYF	-	TRBJ2-5	15	many	TRBV3-1
TGTGCCAGCAGTTCACCCCGGGACCCTAGGCATGAAAAACTGTTTTTT	CASSSPRDPRHEKLFF	-	TRBJ1-4	16	many	TRBV28
TGCGCCAGCAGCCTACAGGGGGCTGCCTACGAGCAGTACTTC	CASSLQGAAYEQYF	TRBD1	TRBJ2-7	14	many	TRBV4-1
TGTGCCAGCAGCCAAGACAGGGTGAACACTGAAGCTTTCTTT	CASSQDRVNTEAFF	-	TRBJ1-1	14	-	TRBV4-2
TGTGCCAGCAGTCCGCACAGGCCGTACGAGCAGTACTTC	CASSPHRPYEQYF	-	TRBJ2-7	13	many	TRBV12-3/TRBV12-4
TGTGCCAGCAGCCCTTTTCCCCCTGACCGTTTTAACTACAATGAGCAGTTCTTC	CASSPFPPDRFNYNEQFF	-	TRBJ2-1	18	many	TRBV11-2
TGTGCCAGCAGCGTACTGCCGACAGGGACACCCCTCCACTTT	CASSVLPTGTPLHF	TRBD1	TRBJ1-6	14	-	TRBV9
TGTGCCAGCAGAGAAGGGGGGACTCGGAAAATCACAGATACGCAGTATTTT	CASREGGTRKITDTQYF	-	TRBJ2-3	17	few	TRBV3-2
TGTGCCAGCAGCCAAGATAGCAGAACGGCCCTCCACTTT	CASSQDSRTALHF	-	TRBJ1-6	13	few	TRBV3-1
TGTGCCAGCAGCTCCACAAAGAACACTGAAGCTTTCTTT	CASSSTKNTEAFF	-	TRBJ1-1	13	-	TRBV28
TGTGCCAGCAGCGTTGGGGGACCCACAGATACGCAGTATTTT	CASSVGGPTDTQYF	-	TRBJ2-3	14	-	TRBV9
TGTGCCAGCAGCTTGGGGGGGGGAGGGCCCGTGTGGGAGCAGTTCTTC	CASSLGGGGPVWEQFF	TRBD2	TRBJ2-1	16	-	TRBV5-6
TGTGCCAGCAGTTTATCCGGGATGAGCTCCTACAATGAGCAGTTCTTC	CASSLSGMSSYNEQFF	-	TRBJ2-1	16	many	TRBV27
TGTGCCGTCCAGCCGGGACCTATAATGACAGCTAGCACAGATACGCAGTATTTT	CAVQPGPIMTASTDTQYF	-	TRBJ2-3	18	many	TRBV10-3
TGTGCCAGCAGCAGATACTTACAAGAGACCCAGTACTTC	CASSRYLQETQYF	-	TRBJ2-5	13	many	TRBV6-1
TGTGCCAGCAGCTTCCACGTAACGGGTACTAGCACAGATACGCAGTATTTT	CASSFHVTGTSTDTQYF	-	TRBJ2-3	17	many	TRBV7-9
TGTGCCAGCAGTTTGGGGGACACTCTAACAATCCGGGGCTACACCTTC	CASSLGDTLTIRGYTF	-	TRBJ1-2	16	few	TRBV28
TGCGCCAGCAGCGCTACCGGGACGGAGGGTGGAACTAATGAAAAACTGTTTTTT	CASSATGTEGGTNEKLFF	-	TRBJ1-4	18	-	TRBV5-1
TGTGCCAGCAGCTTTAGGCCCCTGGGTGAGCAGTTCTTC	CASSFRPLGEQFF	-	TRBJ2-1	13	many	TRBV5-6
TGTGCCAGCAGTTTCGGAGAGAGACTAGCGGGAAGATATGAGCAGTTCTTC	CASSFGERLAGRYEQFF	TRBD2	TRBJ2-1	17	many	TRBV5-5
TGTGCCAGCAGCTCATACTCAGAGCCCTACAATGAGCAGTTCTTC	CASSSYSEPYNEQFF	-	TRBJ2-1	15	many	TRBV9
TGCAGTGCTAGAAGGGGGTTTGTGGGGAAAGAAATGAGGAAACTGTTTTTT	CSARRGFVGKEMRKLFF	-	TRBJ1-4	17	-	TRBV20-1
TGCAGCGTTGGGACACTTAGCAATCAGCCCCAGCATTTT	CSVGTLSNQPQHF	-	TRBJ1-5	13	many	TRBV29-1
TGTGCCAGCACCGACAGCGTCCAAGGCTACACCTTC	CASTDSVQGYTF	-	TRBJ1-2	12	-	TRBV6-1
TGTGCCAGCAGCCCCCCGGACGGCCGAAACACCATATATTTT	CASSPPDGRNTIYF	-	TRBJ1-3	14	few	TRBV7-9
TGTGCCAGCAGCCCACAAAGGGTTGGGGCCAACGTCCTGACTTTC	CASSPQRVGANVLTF	-	TRBJ2-6	15	-	TRBV11-2
TGTGCCAGCAGTCCCGGGGACAGGGAGAACACCGGGGAGCTGTTTTTT	CASSPGDRENTGELFF	TRBD1	TRBJ2-2	16	many	TRBV12-3/TRBV12-4
TGTGCCAGCAGCGTAACGGGGCAGACCCTTTACTCTAACTATGGCTACACCTTC	CASSVTGQTLYSNYGYTF	-	TRBJ1-2	18	many	TRBV9
TGTGCCAGCAGCCGCGGGGCGGGACAGGTATACAATGAGCAGTTCTTC	CASSRGAGQVYNEQFF	TRBD1	TRBJ2-1	16	few	TRBV7-9
TGTGCCAGCAGTTCTGGGGACAGGGATTTCTATGGCTACACCTTC	CASSSGDRDFYGYTF	TRBD1	TRBJ1-2	15	many	TRBV6-2/TRBV6-3
TGTGCCAGCAGAAGTCGGACAGGGTACAATGAGCAGTTCTTC	CASRSRTGYNEQFF	TRBD1	TRBJ2-1	14	many	TRBV7-8
TGTGCCAGCAGTGAACTGAGGGAGGGCGGCTATAATTCACCCCTCCACTTT	CASSELREGGYNSPLHF	-	TRBJ1-6	17	many	TRBV2
TGCAGTGCTAGCAGGGGTGACAATGAGCAGTTCTTC	CSASRGDNEQFF	-	TRBJ2-1	12	many	TRBV20-1
TGTGCCAGCAGGTTTGCAGATACGCAGTATTTT	CASRFADTQYF	-	TRBJ2-3	11	many	TRBV7-2
TGTGCCAGTAGTATAGGGTTGGGCGACTATGGCTACACCTTC	CASSIGLGDYGYTF	-	TRBJ1-2	14	many	TRBV19